The rows below give T cell receptor beta chains drawn from one sample of a study of breast tumors, draining lymph nodes, adjacent tissues. TCRdb reanalysed the multiplex PCR reads using MiXCR and keeps one entry per CDR3 protein. This table has 180,000 or so distinct CDR3 sequences, around 33% appearing once. Sequenced sample: axillary lymph node tissue. These receptors were taken from a female donor with breast cancer. Some clones in this sample may be carry-over from other donors' samples. Each CDR3 is given with its conserved first and last residue. The order of the fields is CDR3 length, D gene, J gene, clone size, V gene, CDR3 protein, CDR3 DNA. A D gene is named only where the DNA matches it firmly. Some rows mark clone size as missing; the rest say once, few, many or name a class of expanded clone.

12 . TRBJ1-2 . TRBV18 CASSPERGGYTF TGTGCCAGCTCACCCGAGAGGGGTGGCTACACCTTC
14 . TRBJ1-4 many TRBV6-5 CASSPNQGNEKLFF TGTGCCAGCAGTCCAAATCAGGGGAATGAAAAACTGTTTTTT
10 TRBD1 TRBJ2-5 . TRBV11-2 CASRQGIQYF TGTGCCAGCCGACAGGGGATCCAGTACTTC
13 . TRBJ2-7 many TRBV2 CASSEALKGEQYF TGTGCCAGCAGTGAAGCGCTTAAAGGCGAGCAGTACTTC
15 . TRBJ1-2 . TRBV9 CASSALLAGDYGYTF TGTGCCAGCAGCGCCCTCCTGGCGGGGGACTATGGCTACACCTTC
15 TRBD1 TRBJ1-2 many TRBV6-5 CASSQWRGQLYGYTF TGTGCCAGCAGTCAGTGGAGGGGGCAACTCTATGGCTACACCTTC
12 . TRBJ2-1 . TRBV6-6 CASDQGGGEQFF TGTGCCAGCGACCAGGGGGGAGGTGAGCAGTTCTTC
15 . TRBJ1-2 . TRBV28 CASRPSGQVDVGYTF TGTGCCAGCAGGCCCTCGGGGCAGGTGGACGTTGGCTACACCTTC
13 . TRBJ2-7 once TRBV12-3/TRBV12-4 CASSFVPGHEQYF TGTGCCAGCAGTTTCGTCCCGGGGCACGAGCAGTACTTC
18 . TRBJ1-6 many TRBV20-1 CSARDRVRGPSYNSPLHF TGCAGTGCTAGAGATCGAGTCAGGGGCCCTTCCTATAATTCACCCCTCCACTTT
16 . TRBJ2-7 many TRBV20-1 CSARDLGLSYSYEQYF TGCAGTGCTAGAGATCTGGGTCTATCCTACTCCTACGAGCAGTACTTC
16 . TRBJ1-5 . TRBV11-3 CASSSLGPFRNQPQHF TGTGCCAGCAGCTCCCTGGGCCCTTTTCGCAATCAGCCCCAGCATTTT
16 . TRBJ1-6 many TRBV2 CASSRSTADYNSPLHF TGTGCCAGCAGCCGTTCTACAGCGGACTATAATTCACCCCTCCACTTT
16 TRBD1 TRBJ2-7 . TRBV3-1 CASSQQGGGLSGEQYF TGTGCCAGCAGCCAACAAGGGGGCGGACTCAGTGGCGAGCAGTACTTC
15 TRBD1 TRBJ1-2 few TRBV6-6 CASTDLTQGADGYAF TGTGCCAGCACCGACCTTACACAGGGGGCGGATGGCTACGCCTTC
14 TRBD2 TRBJ2-1 . TRBV29-1 CSVLIFGRPHEQFF TGCAGCGTTCTCATATTCGGGAGGCCCCATGAGCAGTTCTTC
19 TRBD2 TRBJ2-3 . TRBV5-4 CASSSGLAGGDSSTDTQYF TGTGCCAGCAGCTCGGGACTAGCGGGAGGGGATTCTAGCACAGATACGCAGTATTTT
16 . TRBJ1-1 few TRBV7-9 CASSLVGYPGSTEAFF TGTGCCAGCAGCTTAGTTGGCTACCCCGGGAGCACTGAAGCTTTCTTT
15 TRBD1 TRBJ1-6 . TRBV7-9 CASSFPDRASPPLHF TGTGCCAGCAGCTTCCCGGACAGGGCAAGTCCACCCCTCCACTTT
15 . TRBJ1-6 many TRBV7-2 CASSLMDRNNSPLHF TGTGCCAGCAGCCTCATGGACAGAAATAATTCACCCCTCCACTTT
16 . TRBJ2-7 many TRBV7-2 CASSLRPGIGSYEQYF TGTGCCAGCAGCTTAAGGCCGGGAATAGGCTCCTACGAGCAGTACTTC
14 . TRBJ2-7 many TRBV24-1 CATSRGLPPYEQYF TGTGCCACCAGTCGGGGACTTCCTCCCTACGAGCAGTACTTC
15 . TRBJ1-1 . TRBV20-1 CSARDTGVLNTEAFF TGCAGTGCTAGAGACACAGGAGTCCTGAACACTGAAGCTTTCTTT
13 . TRBJ2-3 many TRBV11-2 CASVRGPTDTQYF TGTGCCAGCGTCCGGGGTCCCACAGATACGCAGTATTTT
13 . TRBJ1-5 . TRBV12-3/TRBV12-4 CASSPGHNQPQHF TGTGCCAGCAGTCCCGGGCATAATCAGCCCCAGCATTTT
15 TRBD2 TRBJ2-1 few TRBV6-1 CASRRGTSGVNEQFF TGTGCCAGCAGGAGAGGGACTAGCGGGGTCAATGAGCAGTTCTTC
15 . TRBJ2-5 few TRBV11-1 CASSLAGLAQETQYF TGTGCCAGCAGCTTAGCCGGGTTAGCCCAAGAGACCCAGTACTTC
15 . TRBJ1-5 few TRBV20-1 CSARDQQGVTQPQHF TGCAGTGCTAGAGATCAACAGGGAGTTACCCAGCCCCAGCATTTT
15 TRBD2 TRBJ2-1 many TRBV14 CASSQGLAGYNEQFF TGTGCCAGCAGCCAAGGCCTAGCGGGGTACAATGAGCAGTTCTTC
14 . TRBJ2-5 . TRBV29-1 CSLTPRGAGETQYF TGCAGCTTAACCCCCAGGGGGGCCGGGGAGACCCAGTACTTC
15 TRBD1 TRBJ1-5 . TRBV19 CASSGRQGSNQPQHF TGTGCCAGTAGTGGCCGACAGGGGAGCAATCAGCCCCAGCATTTT
13 . TRBJ1-3 . TRBV3-1 CASTPGDGNTMYF TGTGCCAGCACCCCCGGGGATGGAAACACCATGTATTTT
15 TRBD1 TRBJ2-3 many TRBV11-3 CASSGGQGGTDTQYF TGTGCCAGCAGCGGAGGACAGGGGGGGACAGATACGCAGTATTTT
13 . TRBJ2-5 many TRBV24-1 CATSDPPRETQYF TGTGCCACCAGTGATCCCCCCCGAGAGACCCAGTACTTC
12 . TRBJ1-4 . TRBV29-1 CSAGATNEKLFF TGCAGCGCGGGGGCAACTAATGAAAAACTGTTTTTT
13 . TRBJ1-6 many TRBV6-5 CASTRSYNSPLHF TGTGCCAGCACCCGATCCTATAATTCACCCCTCCACTTT
19 . TRBJ1-3 many TRBV4-1 CASSQVRGYRDPIRETIYF TGCGCCAGCAGCCAAGTTAGGGGCTACCGGGACCCAATACGGGAGACCATATATTTT
13 TRBD1 TRBJ1-2 many TRBV30 CAWMRDRGRGYTF TGTGCCTGGATGCGGGACAGGGGGCGAGGCTACACCTTC
17 . TRBJ2-2 once TRBV5-6 CASSLAGALRNTGELFF TGTGCCAGCAGCTTGGCCGGGGCACTAAGAAACACCGGGGAGCTGTTTTTT
13 . TRBJ2-7 many TRBV20-1 CSARDPQNYEQYF TGCAGTGCTAGAGATCCGCAAAACTACGAGCAGTACTTC
17 . TRBJ2-3 . TRBV12-3/TRBV12-4 CASSLGASGSSTDTQYF TGTGCCAGCAGTTTGGGGGCTAGCGGATCTAGCACAGATACGCAGTATTTT
13 . TRBJ2-3 many TRBV7-9 CASSLPGTYTQYF TGTGCCAGCAGCTTACCCGGGACCTATACGCAGTATTTT
14 . TRBJ2-7 many TRBV5-6 CASSLRGDYYEQYF TGTGCCAGCAGCTTAAGGGGGGACTACTACGAGCAGTACTTC
15 TRBD2 TRBJ2-3 many TRBV5-1 CASSQAGHSTDTQYF TGCGCCAGCAGCCAAGCGGGGCATAGCACAGATACGCAGTATTTT
13 TRBD2 TRBJ2-3 . TRBV7-3 CASSSRGGNTQYF TGTGCCAGCAGCTCTCGCGGGGGGAATACGCAGTATTTT
17 TRBD2 TRBJ2-3 many TRBV20-1 CSARDRLAGGVTDTQYF TGCAGTGCTAGAGATCGACTAGCGGGAGGGGTGACAGATACGCAGTATTTT
14 TRBD1 TRBJ2-2 many TRBV4-3 CASSQRDRGGELFF TGCGCCAGCAGCCAACGGGACAGGGGTGGGGAGCTGTTTTTT
15 TRBD1 TRBJ2-2 many TRBV19 CASSTRQGWAGELFF TGTGCCAGTAGTACCCGACAGGGATGGGCCGGGGAGCTGTTTTTT
12 . TRBJ2-7 many TRBV20-1 CSAPRLNYEQYF TGCAGTGCCCCCAGACTGAACTACGAGCAGTACTTC
11 . TRBJ2-7 few TRBV6-2/TRBV6-3 CASSYSSEQYF TGTGCCAGCAGTTACTCGAGCGAGCAGTACTTC
15 . TRBJ2-6 many TRBV11-2 CASSQRGSGANVLTF TGTGCCAGCAGCCAGAGGGGCTCTGGGGCCAACGTCCTGACTTTC
16 TRBD1 TRBJ1-6 . TRBV7-8 CASSPNWTGDNSPLHF TGTGCCAGCAGCCCGAATTGGACAGGGGATAATTCACCCCTCCACTTT
13 TRBD1 TRBJ2-5 many TRBV30 CASTGGSQETQYF TGTGCCTCCACAGGGGGCAGCCAAGAGACCCAGTACTTC
15 . TRBJ1-5 . TRBV25-1 CASSIAGWGSQPQHF TGTGCCAGTAGTATCGCGGGGTGGGGCTCTCAGCCCCAGCATTTT
16 TRBD2 TRBJ2-7 many TRBV7-2 CASSLGGAGPSYEQYF TGTGCCAGCAGCTTGGGAGGGGCGGGCCCCTCCTACGAGCAGTACTTC
13 . TRBJ1-2 many TRBV6-7 CASSRGGVGGYTF TGTGCCAGCAGCCGAGGGGGGGTGGGAGGCTACACCTTC
18 TRBD2 TRBJ2-3 few TRBV28 CASSPNLRPSGRLDTQYF TGTGCCAGCAGTCCAAATTTAAGGCCTAGCGGGAGATTAGATACGCAGTATTTT
13 . TRBJ1-2 many TRBV9 CASSVGPNYGYTF TGTGCCAGCAGCGTAGGACCTAACTATGGCTACACCTTC